These 16 T cell receptor beta chains were all obtained from the same sample, sequenced in a study of CD8 T cells in Susac syndrome. Random-hexamer reverse transcription was applied to roughly 0.45 to 1 ug RNA. TCRdb recomputed calls from the immunoSEQ multiplex PCR reads with MiXCR, one row per CDR3 protein. The table lists about 200,000 distinct CDR3 sequences, approximately 96% of them singletons. Material: CD4+ T cells from PBMCs. The source of these receptors is a human donor with multiple sclerosis.

The chain employs TRBV3-1 and TRBJ2-1; 9 bases are a match to TRBD1. Germline CDR1 LGHDT, CDR2 YNNKEL (reference sequence). This CDR3 has 12 residues. With 4 bases clipped from V and 15 bases from J, the junction kept 7 bases outside the gene matches. CDR3 DNA: TGTGCCAGCAGCCCCGGGGACAGGGATTTGTTCTTC. This encodes CASSPGDRDLFF.

The chain employs TRBV12-3 or TRBV12-4 and TRBJ1-5; D is unresolved. V was clipped by 8 bases and J by 0 bases, with 17 bases between them. CDR3 length equals 16 residues. The CDR3 bases are TGTGCCAGCTCCCTCGGAATGGGGTATAGCAATCAGCCCCAGCATTTT. Its protein is CASSLGMGYSNQPQHF.

This chain links TRBV30 with TRBJ2-7, with 7 positions matching TRBD1. The CDR3 loop spans 14 amino acids. Germline CDR1 is GTSNPN and CDR2 is SVGIG (reference sequence). J gave up 13 bases and V 2 bases, and 17 bases lay outside the gene matches. The DNA for the CDR3 is TGTGCCTGGAGTTTTGTGGGCGATAGGGACAGAACTTACTTC. It specifies CAWSFVGDRDRTYF.

This sequence joins TRBV20-1 and TRBJ2-5, with TRBD2 identical over 11 bases. The germline V gene has CDR1 DFQATT and CDR2 SNEGSKA (reference sequence). With V trimmed by 2 bases and J by 3 bases, 5 bases remained unmatched. The CDR3 is 15 amino acids. Here the CDR3 reads CSARHSGGDKETQYF. CDR3 nucleotides: TGCAGTGCTAGACATAGCGGGGGGGATAAAGAGACCCAGTACTTC.

The chain couples TRBV19 to TRBJ2-7; D gene uncertain. V shed 0 bases and J shed 2 bases, with 5 bases lying between them. This CDR3 spans 13 amino acids. Germline-derived CDR1 and CDR2 are LNHDA and SQIVND (reference sequence). DNA for the CDR3: TGTGCCAGTAGTATAGAAGTTGCCTACGAGCAGTACTTC. It translates to CASSIEVAYEQYF.

This chain connects TRBV28 to TRBJ2-1; D is uncertain. CDR3 length equals 13 residues. V shed 5 bases and J shed 10 bases, with 15 bases lying between them. The germline V gene has CDR1 MDHEN and CDR2 SYDVKM. CDR3 region: CASSPRLLREQFF. The CDR3 DNA reads as TGTGCCAGCAGTCCCCGACTCCTCCGCGAGCAGTTCTTC.

V is TRBV20-1 and J is TRBJ2-6; D is ambiguous. Trimming took off 1 base at V and 0 bases at J, with 7 bases between the two ends. Germline CDR1 DFQATT, CDR2 SNEGSKA (reference sequence). The CDR3 covers 15 residues. Here the CDR3 DNA reads TGCAGTGCTAGAGGATGGGACTCTGGGGCCAACGTCCTGACTTTC. Protein: CSARGWDSGANVLTF.

This rearrangement joins TRBV6-5 to TRBJ2-7, with 10 nucleotides matching TRBD1. Germline V gene lookup returns CDR1 MNHEY and CDR2 SVGAGI. This CDR3 has 10 residues. V lost 10 bases and J lost 12; bases outside the gene matches: 6. CDR3 in amino acids: CANGDRGRYF. The DNA for the CDR3 is TGTGCCAACGGGGACAGGGGAAGGTACTTC.

This chain uses TRBV2 with TRBJ1-5; TRBD1 agrees at 9 bases. This CDR3 region has 14 residues. Germline CDR1 SNHLY, CDR2 FYNNEI. V trimming: 5 bases; J trimming: 5 bases; junction bases outside the gene matches: 4. The CDR3 reads CASSRDREDQPQHF. Here the CDR3 DNA reads TGTGCCAGCAGTAGGGACAGGGAGGATCAGCCCCAGCATTTT.

The rearrangement links TRBV7-2 to TRBJ2-1; D remains unclear. There are 15 residues in the CDR3. Germline-derived CDR1 and CDR2 are SGHTA and FQGNSA. Deletions cut 1 base from V and 2 bases from J, with 9 bases between. CDR3 region: CASSLGPATYNEQFF. The CDR3 DNA reads as TGTGCCAGCAGCTTAGGGCCGGCTACCTACAATGAGCAGTTCTTC.

The chain carries TRBV15 and TRBJ2-6, with D perhaps matching TRBD1 (5 bases). The CDR3 is 17 amino acids. Trimming took 1 base from V and 0 from J, leaving 10 bases between them. Per germline, CDR1 LNHNV and CDR2 YYDKDF (reference sequence). CDR3 in amino acids: CATSRGHRNSGANVLTF. The CDR3 DNA follows: TGTGCCACCAGCAGAGGCCACAGGAACTCTGGGGCCAACGTCCTGACTTTC.

This rearrangement joins TRBV6-6 to TRBJ2-3; D may be TRBD1 or TRBD2 (5 bases each). The CDR3 sequence is 14 residues long. Per germline, CDR1 MNHNY and CDR2 SVGAGI (reference sequence). Trimming removed 7 bases from V and 3 bases from J, with 14 bases in between. The CDR3 nucleotides read TGTGCCAGCACCCGGGACGGAACAACAGATACGCAGTATTTT. Protein: CASTRDGTTDTQYF.

The chain couples TRBV23-1 to TRBJ2-2, with D unclear. TRBV23-1 carries the ORF label, with uncertain function. This CDR3 contains 17 residues. V was trimmed by 1 base and J by 2 bases, leaving 14 bases between them. The CDR3 nucleotides read TGCGCCAGCAGTCAATTTGAGGATGTTTTTAACACCGGGGAGCTGTTTTTT. It specifies CASSQFEDVFNTGELFF.

A remark on this clonotype: The junction shows a germline mismatch at one end, possibly a read error. The V call is TRBV14, the J call TRBJ2-3; D remains unclear. CDR1 is SGHDN, CDR2 FVKESK, per germline. The length of the CDR3 is 14 residues. The CDR3 DNA is TGTGCCAGCAGCCAAGATCTTAGCAGAGATACGCAGTATTTT. Amino acid sequence: CASSQDLSRDTQYF.

The chain has TRBV7-2 and TRBJ2-7; TRBD1 matches 7 bases. Germline V gene lookup returns CDR1 SGHTA and CDR2 FQGNSA. Trimming cost V 8 bases and J 3 bases; bases outside gene matches: 10. The CDR3 extends over 14 amino acids. CDR3 bases: TGTGCCAGCGCAAGGTCGGGACAGCGCTACGAGCAGTACTTC. It encodes CASARSGQRYEQYF.

V gene TRBV15 combines with J gene TRBJ1-4, with a tentative D call TRBD1 (5 bases). V lost 0 bases and J 8 bases, leaving 10 bases between the germline ends. The CDR3 sequence is 14 residues long. Germline loops: CDR1 LNHNV, CDR2 YYDKDF (reference sequence). The CDR3 spells CATSRDGGWEKLFF. The DNA of the CDR3 is TGTGCCACCAGCAGAGATGGGGGGTGGGAAAAACTGTTTTTT.